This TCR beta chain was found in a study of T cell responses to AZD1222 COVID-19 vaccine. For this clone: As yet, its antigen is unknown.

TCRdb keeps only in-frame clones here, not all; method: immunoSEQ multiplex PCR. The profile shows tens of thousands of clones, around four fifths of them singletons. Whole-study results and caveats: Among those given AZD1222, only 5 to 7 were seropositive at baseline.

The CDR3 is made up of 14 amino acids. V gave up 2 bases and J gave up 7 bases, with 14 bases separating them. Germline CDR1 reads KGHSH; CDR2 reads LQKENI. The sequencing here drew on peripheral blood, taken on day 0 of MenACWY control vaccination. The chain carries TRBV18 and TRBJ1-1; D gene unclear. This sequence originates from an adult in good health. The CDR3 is CASSPSRDGVEAFF. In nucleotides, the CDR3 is TGTGCCAGCTCACCATCGCGCGACGGCGTTGAAGCTTTCTTT.